The T cell receptor beta chain under discussion was sequenced for a study of blood T cell repertoires in COVID-19. Study details: The study drew acute and convalescent COVID-19 samples from the United States, Italy and Spain. The cDNA or gDNA used as material had been derived from T cells, B-cell-depleted T cells, or PBMCs.

V lost 4 bases, J lost 3 bases, and 14 bases lay in between. The CDR3 contains 15 residues. CDR1 and CDR2 (germline): SGHKS, YYEKEE (reference sequence). TCRdb keeps only in-frame clones here, not all; method: immunoSEQ multiplex PCR. The sample contains fewer than 200,000 clones, 60% to 80% of which appear only once. J is TRBJ1-5 and V is TRBV5-5, with D possibly TRBD1 on 6 matching bases. This clonotype was sampled from a woman between 65 and 79 years old with acute or convalescent COVID-19. The sample consisted of peripheral blood. The CDR3 spells CASSRDTAPNQPQHF. CDR3 in DNA: TGTGCCAGCAGCCGGGACACGGCCCCCAATCAGCCCCAGCATTTT. Filled out from reference TRBV5-5 and TRBJ1-5, the complete variable domain reads DAGVTQSPTHLIKTRGQQVTLRCSPISGHKSVSWYQQVLGQGPQFIFQYYEKEERGRGNFPDRFSARQFPNYSSELNVNALLLGDSALYLCASSRDTAPNQPQHFGDGTRLSIL.